Shown below are 29 T cell receptor beta chains from a single sample sequenced in a study of T cells in Graves' hyperthyroidism and ophthalmopathy. Amplification of TCR beta CDR3 regions was performed using RNA transcripts as template. The TCR CDR3 first-round RT-PCR relied on the HTBI primer set. One entry per CDR3 protein, called by TCRdb with MiXCR from the multiplex PCR reads. The data hold about 640,000 distinct CDR3 sequences, with 45% observed a single time. Source material: peripheral blood or thyroid tissue (not recorded which). These receptors were obtained from an adult man with Graves' disease, either hyperthyroidism or ophthalmopathy (not recorded which).

The chain has TRBV2 and TRBJ2-7; tentatively, D is TRBD2 (6 bases). Trimming cost V 9 bases and J 4 bases, with 16 bases left between them. CDR1 is SNHLY and CDR2 is FYNNEI in the germline V gene. The length of the CDR3 is 13 residues. The DNA of the CDR3 is TGTGCCAGAGGGAGAAAGGGGAGGTACGAGCAGTACTTC. Its protein is CARGRKGRYEQYF.

This chain joins TRBV2 and TRBJ2-5; 10 nucleotides agree with TRBD2. CDR1 is SNHLY, CDR2 FYNNEI, per germline. The ends lost 6 bases at V and 1 base at J; junction bases unmatched: 5. The CDR3 runs 15 residues. The CDR3 loop reads CASSFRTSGQETQYF. The DNA for the CDR3 is TGTGCCAGCAGCTTTAGGACTAGCGGCCAAGAGACCCAGTACTTC.

The V gene is TRBV7-9, the J gene TRBJ2-3; 9 bases line up with TRBD2. CDR1 is SEHNR and CDR2 is FQNEAQ in the germline V gene (reference sequence). Trimming cost V 8 bases and J 4 bases; bases outside gene matches: 7. The CDR3 spans 14 residues. The CDR3 sequence is CASQAGGGSDTQYF. DNA for the CDR3: TGTGCCAGCCAAGCGGGGGGCGGGTCAGATACGCAGTATTTT.

The chain combines TRBV7-8 with TRBJ1-1, with a tentative D call TRBD1 (5 bases). The CDR3 runs 15 residues. Deletions cut 5 bases from V and 2 bases from J, with 15 bases between. The germline gives CDR1 SGHVS, CDR2 FQNEAQ. CDR3 residues: CASSLRGASNTEAFF. The DNA of the CDR3 is TGTGCCAGCAGCCTGAGGGGTGCAAGTAACACTGAAGCTTTCTTT.

The V gene is TRBV20-1, the J gene TRBJ1-4, with no clear D. The germline gives CDR1 DFQATT, CDR2 SNEGSKA (reference sequence). The CDR3 loop spans 16 amino acids. The V and J ends lost 6 bases and 0 bases respectively, with 17 bases between them. Here the CDR3 DNA reads TGCAGTGCAGAGGTCCTAGACCTGACAACTAATGAAAAACTGTTTTTT. Amino acid sequence: CSAEVLDLTTNEKLFF.

This chain links TRBV2 with TRBJ2-2; D might be TRBD1 (5 bases). The CDR3 is 11 amino acids. The germline V gene encodes CDR1 SNHLY and CDR2 FYNNEI. Trimming pared 9 bases from V and 6 bases from J, leaving 8 bases between. The CDR3 coding sequence is TGTGCCAGAGGGGTCCCCGGGGAGCTGTTTTTT. This codes for CARGVPGELFF. Full variable domain (remainder filled in from reference TRBV2 and TRBJ2-2): EPEVTQTPSHQVTQMGQEVILRCVPISNHLYFYWYRQILGQKVEFLVSFYNNEISEKSEIFDDQFSVERPDGSNFTLKIRSTKLEDSAMYFCARGVPGELFFGEGSRLTVL.

The V and J genes are TRBV29-1 and TRBJ1-4; TRBD1 matches at 9 bases. The length of the CDR3 is 13 residues. Germline loops: CDR1 SQVTM, CDR2 ANQGSEA. The ends lost 7 bases at V and 3 bases at J; junction bases unmatched: 3. The CDR3 coding sequence is TGCAGCGGGGACAGGGTTGCTAATGAAAAACTGTTTTTT. It specifies CSGDRVANEKLFF. The variable domain in full, completed from reference TRBV29-1 and TRBJ1-4, reads SAVISQKPSRDICQRGTSLTIQCQVDSQVTMMFWYRQQPGQSLTLIATANQGSEATYESGFVIDKFPISRPNLTFSTLTVSNMSPEDSSIYLCSGDRVANEKLFFGSGTQLSVL.

The chain combines TRBV2 with TRBJ2-2; maybe TRBD1 (6 bases). The CDR3 length is 15 residues. Germline CDR1 reads SNHLY; CDR2 reads FYNNEI. Trimming took 6 bases from V and 4 from J, leaving 15 bases between them. CDR3 sequence reads: CASSLTGSSTGELFF. CDR3 sequence (DNA): TGTGCCAGCAGCCTAACAGGGTCGAGCACCGGGGAGCTGTTTTTT.

The rearrangement uses TRBV7-8 and TRBJ2-7; possibly TRBD2 for D (5 bases). The CDR3 extends over 14 amino acids. CDR1 is SGHVS and CDR2 is FQNEAQ in the germline V gene. Trimming took off 1 base at V and 3 bases at J, with 10 bases between the two ends. DNA for the CDR3: TGTGCCAGCAGCTTAGTCGGGGATGGCTACGAGCAGTACTTC. This sequence encodes CASSLVGDGYEQYF.

This chain joins TRBV11-2 and TRBJ1-4; weak D call: TRBD1 (6 bases). CDR3 length equals 15 residues. The germline gives CDR1 SGHAT, CDR2 FQNNGV. The V end lost 0 bases, the J end lost 8 bases, and 13 bases lay between the germline ends. This chain's CDR3 is CASSLDRGAREKLFF. The CDR3 DNA is TGTGCCAGCAGCTTAGATCGGGGGGCTCGCGAAAAACTGTTTTTT.

The chain uses TRBV5-1 and TRBJ1-4; perhaps TRBD1 as D (6 bases). V was trimmed by 7 bases and J by 5 bases, leaving 15 bases between them. The CDR3 spans 14 residues. Germline assignment: CDR1 SGHRS and CDR2 YFSETQ. CDR3 coding DNA: TGCGCCAGCGGAACAGGGTCGGCAAATGAAAAACTGTTTTTT. This translates into CASGTGSANEKLFF.

This clonotype was recorded at least ten times. This rearrangement joins TRBV6-6 to TRBJ1-6; D is unresolved. The V end was cut by 2 bases, the J end by 7 bases, with 6 bases between. The CDR3 runs 13 residues. The germline gives CDR1 MNHNY, CDR2 SVGAGI (reference sequence). The CDR3 loop reads CASSYGINSPLHF. CDR3 DNA: TGTGCCAGCAGTTACGGAATAAATTCACCCCTCCACTTT.

This clonotype was recorded a few times. The chain employs TRBV7-6 and TRBJ2-7, with TRBD2 identical over 11 bases. Germline V gives CDR1 SGHVS, CDR2 FNYEAQ. Trimming at V came to 1 base and at J to 2 bases, leaving 10 bases not matched to a gene. The CDR3 covers 18 residues. The CDR3 region is CASSLEPSTSGGTYEQYF. CDR3 bases: TGTGCCAGCAGCTTAGAGCCTTCTACTAGCGGGGGAACCTACGAGCAGTACTTC.

The chain combines TRBV5-1 with TRBJ1-1; D uncertain. V lost 2 bases and J 0 bases, leaving 8 bases between the germline ends. The CDR3 consists of 14 residues. Per the germline V gene, CDR1 is SGHRS and CDR2 is YFSETQ. CDR3 bases: TGCGCCAGCAGCTTCGAGCCCCTGAACACTGAAGCTTTCTTT. Amino acids: CASSFEPLNTEAFF.

This clonotype was counted many times. This chain connects TRBV14 to TRBJ1-1; D gene unclear. The germline gives CDR1 SGHDN, CDR2 FVKESK. This CDR3 region has 13 residues. Trimming left V 1 base short and J 6 bases short, with 9 bases between. CDR3 in DNA: TGTGCCAGCAGCCAAGTAGAAGGAGCTGAAGCTTTCTTT. Its protein is CASSQVEGAEAFF.

This clonotype was detected many times. The chain carries TRBV20-1 and TRBJ1-3, with D perhaps matching TRBD1 (6 bases). This CDR3 contains 14 residues. V dropped 1 base and J dropped 4 bases, with 11 bases sitting between them. Germline V gene data show CDR1 as DFQATT and CDR2 as SNEGSKA (reference sequence). This chain's CDR3 is CSARVRGDGNTIYF. The DNA for the CDR3 is TGCAGTGCTAGAGTCAGGGGCGACGGAAACACCATATATTTT.

The rearrangement links TRBV25-1 to TRBJ2-7, with TRBD1 matching 7 bases. This CDR3 region has 12 residues. Germline V gene sequence: CDR1 MGHDK, CDR2 SYGVNS. J was trimmed by 4 bases and V by 10 bases; bases with no gene match: 7. CDR3 region: CATSGQEYEQYF. CDR3 DNA sequence: TGTGCCACCAGCGGACAGGAGTACGAGCAGTACTTC.

This clonotype appeared a few times. The germline gene is not matched at one end of the junction; a read error may be the cause. The chain couples TRBV10-3 to TRBJ1-1; no definite D call. From germline, CDR1 is ENHRY and CDR2 SYGVKD. This CDR3 has 17 residues. The CDR3 DNA sequence: TGTGCCAGCAGTTACGTTTGGGCGGACGACGGTGGCACTGAAGCTTTCTTT. Its protein is CASSYVWADDGGTEAFF.

The V call is TRBV10-3, the J call TRBJ1-5, with 7 bases matching TRBD1. V lost 6 bases to trimming and J lost 3 bases; unmatched junction nucleotides: 8. The CDR3 runs 15 residues. Germline V gene data show CDR1 as ENHRY and CDR2 as SYGVKD. In DNA form, the CDR3 reads TGTGCCATCAGAGCCGGGACAGCGTACAATCAGCCCCAGCATTTT. Translation gives CAIRAGTAYNQPQHF.

The chain couples TRBV7-9 to TRBJ2-7, with unresolved D. The germline CDR1 and CDR2 sequences are SEHNR and FQNEAQ (reference sequence). The CDR3 sequence is 13 residues long. V was cut by 2 bases and J by 7 bases, with 12 bases left in between. The CDR3 loop is CASSLTTVWEQYF. Written as DNA, the CDR3 is TGTGCCAGCAGCTTAACAACCGTTTGGGAGCAGTACTTC.

This clonotype was detected once. This CDR3 is missing its conserved last phenylalanine or tryptophan, likely due to a read error. The genes are TRBV7-7 and TRBJ1-1; 7 bases fit TRBD1. The CDR3 is 14 residues long. Per the germline V gene, CDR1 is SSHAT and CDR2 is FNYEAQ (reference sequence). The CDR3 spells CASSFDRVNTEAFV. The CDR3 DNA is TGTGCTAGCAGCTTCGACAGGGTGAACACTGAAGCTTTCGTT.

Regarding this clonotype: A read error may account for a junction end that differs from germline. The chain uses TRBV6-5 and TRBJ1-6, with unresolved D. The CDR3 is 14 residues long. Looked up from germline, CDR1 is MNHEY and CDR2 is SVGAGI. The CDR3 nucleotides are TGTGCCATCAGTTACTCAATCCCTAACTCACCCCTCCACTTT. Translating it yields CAISYSIPNSPLHF.

CDR3 loop: CASSLGKTEAFF. DNA of the CDR3: TGTGCCAGCAGCTTGGGAAAAACTGAAGCTTTCTTT. The chain joins TRBV11-2 to TRBJ1-1; D not resolved. Germline assignment: CDR1 SGHAT and CDR2 FQNNGV. V lost 3 bases and J lost 5, with 7 bases in between. The CDR3 has 12 amino acids.

This sequence joins TRBV7-3 and TRBJ1-1, with D possibly matching TRBD1 (6 bases). The ends were cut back, 6 bases at V and 3 bases at J, with 20 bases in the middle. The CDR3 is 16 residues long. Germline CDR1 and CDR2: SGHTA and FQGTGA. In nucleotides, the CDR3 is TGTGCCAGCAGTCTAACCCCCGGGGGCCGGTACACTGAAGCTTTCTTT. Residues: CASSLTPGGRYTEAFF. Using reference TRBV7-3 and TRBJ1-1 for the parts outside the CDR3, the full variable domain is GAGVSQTPSNKVTEKGKYVELRCDPISGHTALYWYRQSLGQGPEFLIYFQGTGAADDSGLPNDRFFAVRPEGSVSTLKIQRTERGDSAVYLCASSLTPGGRYTEAFFGQGTRLTVV.

The CDR3 loop is CASSEPNVLTF. The CDR3 nucleotides read TGTGCCAGCAGTGAACCCAACGTCCTGACTTTC. The rearrangement joins TRBV2 to TRBJ2-6; D not certain. The CDR3 consists of 11 residues. Germline V lookup: CDR1 SNHLY, CDR2 FYNNEI. Deletions cut 2 bases from V and 8 bases from J, with 1 base between.

This rearrangement joins TRBV2 to TRBJ1-2; 7 bases line up with TRBD1. CDR1 SNHLY and CDR2 FYNNEI come from the germline V gene. There are 14 residues in the CDR3. With 5 bases clipped from V and 4 bases from J, the junction kept 7 bases outside the gene matches. The CDR3 DNA follows: TGTGCCAGCAGTCTATCCCGGGACAGCTATGGCTACACCTTC. This gives the protein CASSLSRDSYGYTF.

This clonotype appeared once. This rearrangement joins TRBV24-1 to TRBJ2-2, with D tentatively TRBD1 (6 bases). Germline V CDR1 and CDR2: KGHDR, SFDVKD. This CDR3 comprises 16 residues. V was pared by 0 bases and J by 4 bases, with 11 bases between. The CDR3 DNA reads TGTGCCACCAGTGATTTGGGGGGCGCCGGCACCGGGGAGCTGTTTTTT. It is translated as CATSDLGGAGTGELFF.

This clonotype showed up just a few times. This sequence joins TRBV12-3 or TRBV12-4 and TRBJ1-2; a possible D gene is TRBD1 (6 bases). The CDR3 runs to 15 residues. Trimming took off 6 bases at V and 0 bases at J, with 14 bases between the two ends. The CDR3 nucleotides are TGTGCCAGCAGCCAAGCAGGGGCCTCTAACTATGGCTACACCTTC. The encoded protein is CASSQAGASNYGYTF.

This clonotype was counted between two and nine times. This chain connects TRBV7-2 to TRBJ1-1; D is perhaps TRBD1 (6 bases). CDR1 and CDR2 from the germline V gene are SGHTA and FQGNSA. Trimming stripped 3 bases from V and 3 bases from J, with 14 bases between. The CDR3 sequence is 15 residues long. The CDR3 coding sequence is TGTGCCAGCAGCTTGGGTGGCAGGGGTTACACTGAAGCTTTCTTT. Translated: CASSLGGRGYTEAFF.